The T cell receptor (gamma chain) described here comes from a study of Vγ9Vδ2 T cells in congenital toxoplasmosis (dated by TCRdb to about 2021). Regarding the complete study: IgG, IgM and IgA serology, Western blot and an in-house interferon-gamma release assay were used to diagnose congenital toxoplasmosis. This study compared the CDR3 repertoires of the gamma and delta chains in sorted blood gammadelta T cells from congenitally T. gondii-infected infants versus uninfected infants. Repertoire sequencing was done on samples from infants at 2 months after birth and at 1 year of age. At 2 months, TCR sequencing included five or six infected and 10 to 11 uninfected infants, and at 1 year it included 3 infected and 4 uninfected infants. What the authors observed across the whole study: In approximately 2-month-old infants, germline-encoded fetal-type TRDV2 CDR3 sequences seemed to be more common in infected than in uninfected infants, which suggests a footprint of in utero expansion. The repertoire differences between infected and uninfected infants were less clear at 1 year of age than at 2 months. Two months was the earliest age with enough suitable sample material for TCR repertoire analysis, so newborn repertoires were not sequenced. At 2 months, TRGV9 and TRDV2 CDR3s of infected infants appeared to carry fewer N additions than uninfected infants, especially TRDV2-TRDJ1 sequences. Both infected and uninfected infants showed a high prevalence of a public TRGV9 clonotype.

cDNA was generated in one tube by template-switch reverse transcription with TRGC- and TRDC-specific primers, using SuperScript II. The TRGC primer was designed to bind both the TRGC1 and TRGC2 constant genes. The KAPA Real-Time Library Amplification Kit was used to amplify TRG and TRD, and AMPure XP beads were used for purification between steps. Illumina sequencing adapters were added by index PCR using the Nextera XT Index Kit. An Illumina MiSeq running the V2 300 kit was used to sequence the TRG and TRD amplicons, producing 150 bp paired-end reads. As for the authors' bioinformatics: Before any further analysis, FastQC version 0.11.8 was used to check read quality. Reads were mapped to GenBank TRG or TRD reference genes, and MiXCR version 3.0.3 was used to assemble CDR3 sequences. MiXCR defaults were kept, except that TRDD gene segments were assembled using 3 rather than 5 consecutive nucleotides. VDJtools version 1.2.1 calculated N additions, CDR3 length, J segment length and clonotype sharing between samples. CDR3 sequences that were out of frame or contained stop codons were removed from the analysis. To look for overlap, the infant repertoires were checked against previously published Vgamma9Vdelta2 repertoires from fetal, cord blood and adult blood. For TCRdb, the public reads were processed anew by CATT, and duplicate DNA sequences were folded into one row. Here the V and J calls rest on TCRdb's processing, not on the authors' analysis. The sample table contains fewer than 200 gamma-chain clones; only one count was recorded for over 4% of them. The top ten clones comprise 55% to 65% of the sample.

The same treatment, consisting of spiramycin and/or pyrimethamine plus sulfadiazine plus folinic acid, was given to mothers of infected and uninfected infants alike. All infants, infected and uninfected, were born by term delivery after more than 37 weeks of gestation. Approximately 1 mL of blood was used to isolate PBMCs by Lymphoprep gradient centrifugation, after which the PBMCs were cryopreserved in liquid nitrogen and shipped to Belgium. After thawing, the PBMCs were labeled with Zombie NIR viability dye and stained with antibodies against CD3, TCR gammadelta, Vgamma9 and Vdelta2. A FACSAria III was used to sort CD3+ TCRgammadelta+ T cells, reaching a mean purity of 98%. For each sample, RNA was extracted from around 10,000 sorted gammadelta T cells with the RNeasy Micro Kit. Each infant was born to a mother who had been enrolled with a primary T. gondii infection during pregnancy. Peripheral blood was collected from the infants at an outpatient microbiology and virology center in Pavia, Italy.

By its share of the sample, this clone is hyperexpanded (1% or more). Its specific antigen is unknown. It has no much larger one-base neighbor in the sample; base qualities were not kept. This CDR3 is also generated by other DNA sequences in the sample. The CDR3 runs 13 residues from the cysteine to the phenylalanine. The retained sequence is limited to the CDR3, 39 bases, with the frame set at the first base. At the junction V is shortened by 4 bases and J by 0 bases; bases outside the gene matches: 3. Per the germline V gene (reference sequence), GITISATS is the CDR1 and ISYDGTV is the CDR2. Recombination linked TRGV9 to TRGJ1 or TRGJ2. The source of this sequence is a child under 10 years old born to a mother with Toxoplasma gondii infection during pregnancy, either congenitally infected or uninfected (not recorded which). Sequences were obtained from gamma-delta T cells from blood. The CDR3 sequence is CALWDLNYYKKLF. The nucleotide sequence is TGTGCCTTGTGGGATTTGAATTATTATAAGAAACTCTTT.